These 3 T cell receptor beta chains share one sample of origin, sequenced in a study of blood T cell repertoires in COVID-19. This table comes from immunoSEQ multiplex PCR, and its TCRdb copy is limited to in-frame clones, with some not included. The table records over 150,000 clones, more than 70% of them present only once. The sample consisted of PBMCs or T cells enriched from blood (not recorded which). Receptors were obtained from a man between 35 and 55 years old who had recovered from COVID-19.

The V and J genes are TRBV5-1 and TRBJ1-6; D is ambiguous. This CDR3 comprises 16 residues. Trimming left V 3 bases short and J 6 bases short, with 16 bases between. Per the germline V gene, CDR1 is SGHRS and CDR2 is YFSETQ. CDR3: CASSSDAGNTNSPLHF. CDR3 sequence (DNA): TGCGCCAGCAGCTCGGATGCGGGGAACACTAATTCACCCCTCCACTTT.

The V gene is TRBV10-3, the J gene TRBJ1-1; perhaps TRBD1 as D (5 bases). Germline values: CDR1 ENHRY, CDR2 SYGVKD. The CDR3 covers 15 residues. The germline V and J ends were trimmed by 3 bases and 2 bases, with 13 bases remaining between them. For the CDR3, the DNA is TGTGCCATCAGTGATCCAGGGAATGGCAACACTGAAGCTTTCTTT. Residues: CAISDPGNGNTEAFF.

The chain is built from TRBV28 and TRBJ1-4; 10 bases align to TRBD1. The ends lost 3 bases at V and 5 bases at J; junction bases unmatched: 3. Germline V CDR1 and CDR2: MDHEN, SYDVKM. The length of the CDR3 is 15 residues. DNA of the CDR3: TGTGCCAGCAGTTTCTCGGGACAGGGGAATGAAAAACTGTTTTTT. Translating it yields CASSFSGQGNEKLFF.